This record looks at one T cell receptor (beta chain) sequence and its context. This entry comes from a study of T cell repertoires in cytomegalovirus infection. Whole-study context: Public TCR beta signatures provided an indication of both CMV infection and a matching HLA type.

CDR3 length: 15 residues. The germline V gene has CDR1 MNHNY and CDR2 SVGAGI (reference sequence). Unmatched junction bases numbered 1, after V lost 2 bases and J lost 1 base. Via MiXCR, TCRdb re-called the reads, giving one row per CDR3 protein. The table shows approximately 750,000 distinct CDR3 sequences, with about 40% occurring only once. The clonotype comes from a human donor in good health (CMV status not recorded). Some clones in this sample may be carry-over from other donors' samples. The chain is built from TRBV6-6 and TRBJ1-2; 10 bases fit TRBD1. The specimen was PBMCs. The CDR3 DNA sequence: TGTGCCAGCAGTTACGGGACAGGGGATAACTATGGCTACACCTTC. It specifies CASSYGTGDNYGYTF.